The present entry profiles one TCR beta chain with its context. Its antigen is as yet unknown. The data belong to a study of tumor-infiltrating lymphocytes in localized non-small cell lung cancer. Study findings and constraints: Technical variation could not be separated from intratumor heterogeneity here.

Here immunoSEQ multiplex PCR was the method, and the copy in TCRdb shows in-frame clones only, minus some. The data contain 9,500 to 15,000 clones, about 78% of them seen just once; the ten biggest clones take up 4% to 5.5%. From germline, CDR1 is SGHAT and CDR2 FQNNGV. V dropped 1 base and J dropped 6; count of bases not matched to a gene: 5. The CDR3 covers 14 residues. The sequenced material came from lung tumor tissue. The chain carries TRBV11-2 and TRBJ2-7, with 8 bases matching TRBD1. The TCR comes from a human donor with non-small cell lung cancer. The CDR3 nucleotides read TGTGCCAGCAGCTTAGTTCCAGGGGGCGGCGAGCAGTACGTC. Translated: CASSLVPGGGEQYV.